Listed here is a single TCR beta chain. This record comes from a study of blood T cell repertoires in COVID-19. Overall study context: Researchers got acute and convalescent COVID-19 samples from the United States, Italy and Spain. Sources were T cells, B-cell-depleted T cells, or PBMCs; the material itself was cDNA or gDNA.

Original analysis: Estimated nucleated cell counts came from reference gene primer amplification. Some clones are missing from TCRdb's copy, which holds only in-frame ones; the method was immunoSEQ multiplex PCR. Clone size and V and J calls were adopted from that table, with D and trimming inferred from the DNA. The sample holds about 210,000 clones, 92% seen once. The CDR3 is 15 residues long. V lost 6 bases and J lost 8; bases outside the gene matches: 7. Germline V gene data show CDR1 as LNHDA and CDR2 as SQIVND (reference sequence). The TCR sequence derives from a man between 25 and 39 years old with acute or convalescent COVID-19. The sample consisted of peripheral blood. This chain connects TRBV19 to TRBJ2-2, with 12 bases identical to TRBD1. The CDR3 DNA reads as TGTGCCAGTAGAGCGGGACAGGGGGCCCGAGGGGAGCTGTTTTTT. As protein: CASRAGQGARGELFF.